A selection of T cell receptor beta chains follows, all from one sample in a study of blood T cell repertoires in COVID-19. Sequencing was performed with immunoSEQ multiplex PCR; in TCRdb, only in-frame clones are kept and a portion is missing. The table includes over 100,000 clones, 60% to 75% detected once. Sequenced input: peripheral blood. The receptor set was obtained from a woman in her seventies with acute or convalescent COVID-19. The CDR3 runs from the conserved cysteine through the conserved F or W. The D gene is left open where the match is weak. The listing skips clone size in some rows; elsewhere it reads once, few, many or a size class.

V gene	J gene	D gene	clone size	CDR3 DNA	CDR3 protein
TRBV2	TRBJ2-7	-	few	TGTGCCAGCAGTGTCCGGACTGGCTCCTACGAGCAGTACTTC	CASSVRTGSYEQYF
TRBV27	TRBJ1-2	TRBD1	-	TGTGCCAGTGAAAAGGGGGCCGATGGCTACACCTTC	CASEKGADGYTF
TRBV5-4	TRBJ2-7	-	-	TGTGCCAGCAGCTTGGTAGGGAGTCTCGAGCAGTACTTC	CASSLVGSLEQYF
TRBV6-5	TRBJ2-5	TRBD1	few	TGTGCCAGCAGATTACAGGGGGTGACCCAAGAGACCCAGTACTTC	CASRLQGVTQETQYF
TRBV7-2	TRBJ2-7	TRBD2	-	TGTGCCAGCAGCCCAGGGGGGGCTAGCGGGAGGAGGGAAAGGTACTTC	CASSPGGASGRRERYF
TRBV6-1	TRBJ2-3	TRBD2	-	TGTGCCAGCAGTGGACCTAGCGGGCTTGCCAGGGGCACAGATACGCAGTATTTT	CASSGPSGLARGTDTQYF
TRBV5-4	TRBJ2-7	-	-	TGTGCCAGCAGCATGCGGGGAGGGGGCTACGAGCAGTACTTC	CASSMRGGGYEQYF
TRBV23-1	TRBJ2-3	-	once	TGCGCCAGCAGTCATCGGGGACTCGGGTGGGATACGCAGTATTTT	CASSHRGLGWDTQYF
TRBV6-5	TRBJ1-4	TRBD1	few	TGTGCCAGCAGTTACGGGACAGGGGATGAAAAACTGTTTTTT	CASSYGTGDEKLFF
TRBV10-1	TRBJ1-4	-	-	TGCGCCAGCAGTGAGGCCGGTAACGGAAAACTGTTTTTT	CASSEAGNGKLFF
TRBV27	TRBJ2-7	-	-	TGTGCCAGCAGTTTACTCCCAGGGGGGTACTACGAGCAGTACTTC	CASSLLPGGYYEQYF
TRBV4-1	TRBJ2-6	TRBD2	-	TGCGCCAGCAGCCAATGGACTAGCGGGAGGTCCACTGGGGCCAACGTCCTGACTTTC	CASSQWTSGRSTGANVLTF
TRBV16	TRBJ1-6	-	-	TGTGCCAGCAGCCAATTAGGGAGTTCACCCCTCCACTTT	CASSQLGSSPLHF
TRBV10-3	TRBJ2-3	-	-	TGTGCCATAGGTAGCGGATCTAGCACAGATACGCAGTATTTT	CAIGSGSSTDTQYF
TRBV7-2	TRBJ1-1	TRBD1	-	TGTGCCAGCAGCCCCGGACAGGGGGCCTGGACTGAAGCTTTCTTT	CASSPGQGAWTEAFF
TRBV5-1	TRBJ1-2	TRBD1	-	TGCGCCAGCAGCGTGACAGGGGTAGATGGCTACACCTTC	CASSVTGVDGYTF
TRBV11-2	TRBJ2-3	TRBD2	-	TGTGCCAGCAGCTTAGGGGCGACTAGCGGGGGGTCGGATACGCAGTATTTT	CASSLGATSGGSDTQYF
TRBV29-1	TRBJ2-7	-	-	TGCAGCGCCATCCCGGAGCGGAGACACTACGAGCAGTACTTC	CSAIPERRHYEQYF
TRBV6-5	TRBJ1-2	TRBD1	-	TGTGCCAGCAGTTCCGCAGGGACAGGGACCTATGGCTACACCTTC	CASSSAGTGTYGYTF
TRBV2	TRBJ2-3	TRBD2	few	TGTGCCAGCAGTGAAGGCGGGAGGAACCCTAGCACAGATACGCAGTATTTT	CASSEGGRNPSTDTQYF